This T cell receptor (beta chain) was found in a study of T cell repertoires in cytomegalovirus infection. Study information: Based on public TCR beta signatures, there were indications of CMV infection and of a matching HLA type. Findings and caveats of the study: Carriers of CMV and the relevant HLA type were discriminated by public TCR beta frequency.

This clonotype was counted only a few times. Antigen specificity is unknown. MiXCR, run by TCRdb on the reads, gives a single entry per CDR3 protein. The data show over 450,000 distinct CDR3 sequences, with roughly 12% seen just once and approximately 10% held by the top ten. CDR3 length equals 19 residues. J was trimmed by 0 bases and V by 2 bases; bases with no gene match: 12. Germline CDR1 is MDHEN and CDR2 is SYDVKM. The sequenced sample consisted of PBMCs. The receptor was isolated from a human donor in good health (CMV status not recorded). Some clones in this sample may be carry-over from other donors' samples. The chain links TRBV28 to TRBJ2-2, with 7 bases matching TRBD1. The CDR3 loop reads CASSLIPWVGQANTGELFF. DNA for the CDR3: TGTGCCAGCAGTTTAATCCCCTGGGTTGGACAGGCGAACACCGGGGAGCTGTTTTTT.